These 28 T cell receptor beta chains came from one sample sequenced in a study of blood T cell repertoires in COVID-19. Some clones are missing from TCRdb's copy, which holds only in-frame ones; the method was immunoSEQ multiplex PCR. This sample yields about 140,000 clones, of which 86% are seen a single time; 7% to 10% belongs to the top ten. Input material: peripheral blood. The source of these receptors is a woman aged 55-69 years with acute or convalescent COVID-19.

The chain combines TRBV9 with TRBJ1-1, with 11 positions matching TRBD1. The V segment lost 0 bases and the J segment 7 bases; nucleotides outside the gene matches: 5. The CDR3 is made up of 15 amino acids. Germline values: CDR1 SGDLS, CDR2 YYNGEE. CDR3 nucleotides: TGTGCCAGCAGCGTAGAAGGACAGGGGGCAGGTGAAGCTTTCTTT. Translation: CASSVEGQGAGEAFF.

The rearrangement links TRBV5-1 to TRBJ2-2, with D maybe TRBD2 (5 bases). Germline-derived CDR1 and CDR2 are SGHRS and YFSETQ. CDR3 length: 15 amino acids. V lost 1 base, J lost 1 base, and 8 bases lay in between. CDR3 sequence: CASSLHGGNTGELFF. CDR3 DNA sequence: TGCGCCAGCAGCTTGCACGGAGGGAACACCGGGGAGCTGTTTTTT.

The rearrangement joins TRBV19 to TRBJ1-2; D might be TRBD1 (5 bases). Germline lookup yields CDR1 LNHDA and CDR2 SQIVND (reference sequence). The CDR3 spans 12 residues. Trimming took 3 bases from V and 9 from J, leaving 11 bases between them. The CDR3: CASSISAGSYTF. The CDR3 bases are TGTGCCAGTAGTATTTCAGCAGGGAGCTACACCTTC.

The chain uses TRBV10-3 and TRBJ1-2, with 7 bases aligning to TRBD1. The CDR3 is made up of 15 amino acids. With 8 bases clipped from V and 1 base from J, the junction kept 10 bases outside the gene matches. Looked up from germline, CDR1 is ENHRY and CDR2 is SYGVKD. In DNA, the CDR3 is TGTGCCATCCAGAGCGCGCCAGGGGGTAACTATGGCTACACCTTC. Translation gives CAIQSAPGGNYGYTF.

The chain employs TRBV21-1 and TRBJ2-5; the table's D call, TRBD1, has no DNA check behind it. TRBV21-1 is noted as a pseudogene. The CDR3 is made up of 15 amino acids. In DNA form, the CDR3 reads TGTGCCAGCAGCCCCCCCGGCCCAGGGGAAGAGACCCAGTACTTC. Its translation: CASSPPGPGEETQYF.

The chain recombines TRBV6-4 with TRBJ1-6; TRBD1 aligns across 9 bases. Germline V gives CDR1 MRHNA, CDR2 SNTAGT. Losses at the gene ends were 3 bases for V and 7 bases for J; bases not matched to a gene: 7. The CDR3 loop spans 16 amino acids. CDR3 in amino acids: CASSEGTGLRNSPLHF. The CDR3 DNA follows: TGTGCCAGCAGTGAAGGGACAGGGCTCCGCAATTCACCCCTCCACTTT.

The chain couples TRBV4-2 to TRBJ2-3; weak D call: TRBD2 (6 bases). Per the germline V gene, CDR1 is LGHNA and CDR2 is YNFKEQ. CDR3 length: 14 residues. V lost 4 bases to trimming and J lost 5 bases, with 13 bases between them. CDR3 in DNA: TGTGCCAGCAGCCCTTCGCGGGGCGAAGATACGCAGTATTTT. Translation: CASSPSRGEDTQYF.

The J gene is TRBJ1-2, the V gene TRBV5-6; D not resolved. Trimming left V 3 bases short and J 5 bases short, with 14 bases between. This CDR3 comprises 14 residues. The V gene's germline CDR1 is SGHDT and CDR2 YYEEEE. The CDR3 DNA reads as TGTGCCAGCAGCTCGTGGTGGGCGCCTTATGGCTACACCTTC. Translated, it gives CASSSWWAPYGYTF.

As concerns this clone: No DNA is shown, since the ends of the CDR3 on it are uncertain; the CDR3 is the one TCRdb lists. The chain carries TRBV30 and TRBJ2-7; the table's D call TRBD2 went unverified against the DNA. From its first to its last residue, the CDR3 has 12 amino acids. Germline assignment: CDR1 GTSNPN and CDR2 SVGIG (reference sequence). The CDR3 spells CAWSVGRGANYF.

This sequence joins TRBV18 and TRBJ1-5; D not certain. The V gene lost 3 bases and the J gene lost 9 bases, with 12 bases spanning the gap. The V gene's germline CDR1 is KGHSH and CDR2 LQKENI. This CDR3 contains 13 residues. CDR3 loop: CASSPRGIGPQHF. The CDR3 region has the DNA TGTGCCAGCTCACCGCGGGGAATCGGGCCCCAGCATTTT.

V is TRBV2 and J is TRBJ1-5; weak D call: TRBD1 (6 bases). The V gene lost 6 bases and the J gene lost 7 bases, with 16 bases spanning the gap. CDR1 and CDR2 from the germline V gene are SNHLY and FYNNEI. This CDR3 region has 14 residues. The CDR3: CASRGQGLIQPQHF. The CDR3 nucleotides read TGTGCCAGCAGGGGTCAGGGGCTGATCCAGCCCCAGCATTTT.

The chain employs TRBV5-6 and TRBJ2-5, with 15 bases that match TRBD2. Germline V CDR1 and CDR2: SGHDT, YYEEEE. The CDR3 covers 18 residues. The V segment lost 4 bases and the J segment 6 bases; nucleotides outside the gene matches: 13. CDR3 bases: TGTGCCAGCAGCCTCCGGACTAGCGGGGGGGCCGGGGTACAGACCCAGTACTTC. It codes for CASSLRTSGGAGVQTQYF.

The rearrangement joins TRBV9 to TRBJ2-1; TRBD2 matches 13 bases. CDR3 length: 15 residues. V trimming: 2 bases; J trimming: 9 bases; junction bases outside the gene matches: 5. Looked up from germline, CDR1 is SGDLS and CDR2 is YYNGEE. CDR3 coding DNA: TGTGCCAGCAGCGTTACTAGCGGGGGGGCTTTTGAGCAGTTCTTC. As protein: CASSVTSGGAFEQFF.

In its sample, this clone was seen once. The chain carries TRBV5-6 and TRBJ2-7, with 9 bases lining up with TRBD1. The CDR3 is 15 residues long. V shed 0 bases and J 1 base; nucleotides not matched to a gene: 2. CDR1 is SGHDT, CDR2 YYEEEE, per germline. Here the CDR3 reads CASSLGGQGSYEQYF. CDR3 sequence (DNA): TGTGCCAGCAGCTTGGGGGGACAGGGATCCTACGAGCAGTACTTC.

This clone was found many times. The rearrangement uses TRBV4-1 and TRBJ1-6, with D possibly matching TRBD1 (6 bases). Germline V gene sequence: CDR1 MGHRA, CDR2 YSYEKL. This CDR3 spans 15 amino acids. The germline V and J ends were trimmed by 3 bases and 7 bases, with 13 bases remaining between them. CDR3 coding DNA: TGCGCCAGCAGCCAGGGGGCTACGGGGAATTCACCCCTCCACTTT. It yields the protein CASSQGATGNSPLHF.

This rearrangement joins TRBV12-3 or TRBV12-4 to TRBJ1-1; 7 bases map to TRBD1. The CDR3 is made up of 11 amino acids. V was clipped by 5 bases and J by 7 bases; unmatched bases: 1. The CDR3 loop is CASSRQGEAFF. DNA for the CDR3: TGTGCCAGCAGTCGACAGGGTGAAGCTTTCTTT.

As DNA, the CDR3 is TGCGCCAGCAGCCAAGATCCTTTCGTGGAGCAGTACTTC. Translating gives CASSQDPFVEQYF. V is TRBV4-1 and J is TRBJ2-7; D gene unclear. The CDR3 is made up of 13 amino acids. Germline assignment: CDR1 MGHRA and CDR2 YSYEKL. With 0 bases removed from V and 7 bases from J, the gap between germline ends came to 10 bases.

This sequence joins TRBV14 and TRBJ1-4, with 8 nucleotides matching TRBD1. Looked up from germline, CDR1 is SGHDN and CDR2 is FVKESK. CDR3 length equals 14 residues. The V and J ends lost 5 bases and 10 bases, in that order; junction bases with no gene match: 9. For the CDR3, the DNA is TGTGCCAGCAGCTCCGACAGGGGCCGGGGAAAACTGTTTTTT. Residues: CASSSDRGRGKLFF.

The CDR3 coding sequence is TGTGCCAGCAGCTTAGACCCCGCCGGGACAGTCTTCTACAATGAGCAGTTCTTC. Protein product: CASSLDPAGTVFYNEQFF. The chain employs TRBV11-2 and TRBJ2-1; TRBD1 aligns across 7 bases. Germline V gene data show CDR1 as SGHAT and CDR2 as FQNNGV. J lost 3 bases, V lost 0 bases, and 11 bases had no gene match. There are 18 residues in the CDR3.

The chain joins TRBV7-8 to TRBJ2-5, with D tentatively TRBD2 (5 bases). This CDR3 contains 17 residues. CDR1 is SGHVS, CDR2 FQNEAQ, per germline. The V end lost 5 bases, the J end lost 4 bases, and 23 bases lay between the germline ends. The CDR3 DNA reads TGTGCCAGCAGCCCACTCGCTAGCCTGCCGTCAGGAGAGACCCAGTACTTC. Protein sequence: CASSPLASLPSGETQYF. Filled out from reference TRBV7-8 and TRBJ2-5, the complete variable domain reads GAGVSQSPRYKVAKRGQDVALRCDPISGHVSLFWYQQALGQGPEFLTYFQNEAQLDKSGLPSDRFFAERPEGSVSTLKIQRTQQEDSAVYLCASSPLASLPSGETQYFGPGTRLLVL.

CDR3 sequence reads: CAISLAGFSYEQYF. The CDR3 bases are TGTGCCATCAGCTTGGCAGGGTTCTCCTACGAGCAGTACTTC. The rearrangement links TRBV10-3 to TRBJ2-7, with TRBD1 as a possible D gene (5 bases). V lost 6 bases to trimming and J lost 0 bases, with 12 bases between them. Looked up from germline, CDR1 is ENHRY and CDR2 is SYGVKD. The CDR3 spans 14 residues.

This clone was seen more than once but under ten times. V usage is TRBV7-2 and J usage is TRBJ2-3, with D possibly matching TRBD1 (6 bases). Trimming removed 1 base at V and 4 bases at J, with 12 bases between. The CDR3 is 15 amino acids. In germline, CDR1 is SGHTA, CDR2 FQGNSA. The CDR3 DNA follows: TGTGCCAGCAGCTTAGTTGGGGGCTGGGCAGATACGCAGTATTTT. This gives the protein CASSLVGGWADTQYF.

The chain couples TRBV7-2 to TRBJ2-2; tentative D call: TRBD2 (6 bases). The CDR3 is 15 residues long. Germline V gives CDR1 SGHTA, CDR2 FQGNSA. The V end was cut by 6 bases, the J end by 6 bases, with 17 bases between. The CDR3 reads CASSFARGNAGELFF. The CDR3 DNA reads TGTGCCAGCAGTTTCGCGCGGGGCAACGCCGGGGAGCTGTTTTTT.

V usage is TRBV9 and J usage is TRBJ2-7, with TRBD2 as a possible D gene (6 bases). The V and J ends lost 0 bases and 6 bases respectively, with 16 bases between them. Germline CDR1 and CDR2: SGDLS and YYNGEE. The CDR3 consists of 15 residues. The CDR3 DNA reads TGTGCCAGCAGCGTAGGCGGGGTGGCGGGACTCGAGCAGTACTTC. This sequence encodes CASSVGGVAGLEQYF. Together with reference TRBV9 and TRBJ2-7, the CDR3 gives the full variable domain: DSGVTQTPKHLITATGQRVTLRCSPRSGDLSVYWYQQSLDQGLQFLIQYYNGEERAKGNILERFSAQQFPDLHSELNLSSLELGDSALYFCASSVGGVAGLEQYFGPGTRLTVT.

The chain combines TRBV6-5 with TRBJ2-3; 8 bases are a match to TRBD1. The CDR3 extends over 13 amino acids. The junction had 5 bases not matched to a gene; V was cut back by 5 bases and J by 7 bases. CDR1 and CDR2 (germline): MNHEY, SVGAGI. CDR3 DNA: TGTGCCAGCAGTCTCACAGGGGGAAATACGCAGTATTTT. This sequence encodes CASSLTGGNTQYF.

The chain employs TRBV30 and TRBJ2-6; a weak D match, TRBD1 (6 bases). This CDR3 is built from 19 residues. Germline V gene lookup returns CDR1 GTSNPN and CDR2 SVGIG (reference sequence). The CDR3 DNA follows: TGTCCAGGGGCGCTTGCACTGGACAATAAATCCTCTGGGGCCAACGTCCTGACTTTC. It codes for CPGALALDNKSSGANVLTF.

The V and J genes are TRBV6-5 and TRBJ2-2; maybe TRBD1 (6 bases). Germline-derived CDR1 and CDR2 are MNHEY and SVGAGI. The V end was cut by 2 bases, the J end by 5 bases, with 12 bases between. The CDR3 loop spans 15 amino acids. The CDR3 coding sequence is TGTGCCAGCAGTTACCGTAAACAGGGAACCGGGGAGCTGTTTTTT. Protein product: CASSYRKQGTGELFF.

The gene calls are TRBV10-3 and TRBJ1-6, with D possibly TRBD1 on 5 matching bases. CDR1 and CDR2 from the germline V gene are ENHRY and SYGVKD. Trimming took 0 bases from V and 9 from J, leaving 9 bases between them. This CDR3 is built from 14 residues. As DNA, the CDR3 is TGTGCCATCAGTGAGTCGAGGGGAGGTTCACCCCTCCACTTT. It encodes CAISESRGGSPLHF.